These 21 T cell receptor beta chains were sequenced from one sample in a study of OX40 agonist ivuxolimab in advanced cancers. Sequenced by immunoSEQ multiplex PCR; TCRdb stores in-frame clones only, minus some. The table includes just under 35,000 clones, about 92% detected once. The material was CD4+ or CD8+ T cells sorted from blood, obtained in a trial of the OX40 agonist ivuxolimab. The receptors were sampled from an adult with an advanced solid tumor such as melanoma, head and neck, liver or kidney cancer.

The chain has TRBV28 and TRBJ2-1; D could derive from TRBD1 or TRBD2 (5 bases each). The V gene lost 1 base and the J gene lost 4 bases, with 14 bases spanning the gap. CDR1 is MDHEN, CDR2 SYDVKM, per germline. There are 16 residues in the CDR3. CDR3 DNA sequence: TGTGCCAGCAGTTTATATACAGGTTCGGGGTACAATGAGCAGTTCTTC. This encodes CASSLYTGSGYNEQFF.

V is TRBV5-1 and J is TRBJ2-2; D is unresolved. Trimming removed 4 bases from V and 1 base from J, with 11 bases in between. The CDR3 is made up of 15 amino acids. Germline V gives CDR1 SGHRS, CDR2 YFSETQ. This chain's CDR3 is CASSHTTENTGELFF. The CDR3 DNA follows: TGCGCCAGCAGCCACACAACAGAGAACACCGGGGAGCTGTTTTTT.

V and J are TRBV11-2 and TRBJ2-7; no clear D gene. Trimming left V 2 bases short and J 3 bases short, with 5 bases between. Germline values: CDR1 SGHAT, CDR2 FQNNGV. The CDR3 totals 12 residues. This chain's CDR3 is CASSLIRYEQYF. Here the CDR3 DNA reads TGTGCCAGCAGCTTAATTCGCTACGAGCAGTACTTC. Full variable domain (missing parts from reference TRBV11-2 and TRBJ2-7): EAGVAQSPRYKIIEKRQSVAFWCNPISGHATLYWYQQILGQGPKLLIQFQNNGVVDDSQLPKDRFSAERLKGVDSTLKIQPAKLEDSAVYLCASSLIRYEQYFGPGTRLTVT.

In its sample, this clone was seen once. This chain links TRBV5-6 with TRBJ2-1, with TRBD2 identical over 7 bases. The J segment lost 5 bases and the V segment lost 0 bases, leaving 11 bases of the junction unmatched. Germline-derived CDR1 and CDR2 are SGHDT and YYEEEE. The CDR3 runs to 17 residues. The CDR3 bases are TGTGCCAGCAGCTTGGGTGCGGGAGCGGCGGCGGACAATGAGCAGTTCTTC. This encodes CASSLGAGAAADNEQFF.

This clone was recorded at least ten times. The genes are TRBV7-9 and TRBJ1-2; a weak D match, TRBD1 (5 bases). The CDR3 is made up of 12 amino acids. Trimming cost V 4 bases and J 4 bases, with 7 bases left between them. Germline lookup yields CDR1 SEHNR and CDR2 FQNEAQ (reference sequence). CDR3 sequence reads: CASSSDIYGYTF. The DNA for the CDR3 is TGTGCCAGCAGCTCGGACATCTATGGCTACACCTTC.

The chain has TRBV6-1 and TRBJ1-2; D is ambiguous. Germline V gene sequence: CDR1 MNHNS, CDR2 SASEGT. Deletions cut 0 bases from V and 4 bases from J, with 12 bases between. The CDR3 extends over 15 amino acids. CDR3 in DNA: TGTGCCAGCAGTGAAGCGGGAGGGAGTGGCTATGGCTACACCTTC. Translation: CASSEAGGSGYGYTF.

V is TRBV7-9 and J is TRBJ2-5; maybe TRBD2 (6 bases). Trimming took off 8 bases at V and 5 bases at J, with 18 bases between the two ends. The germline gives CDR1 SEHNR, CDR2 FQNEAQ (reference sequence). CDR3 length equals 14 residues. The CDR3 here is CASGEEVSGETQYF. CDR3 nucleotides: TGTGCCAGCGGGGAGGAGGTGTCAGGGGAGACCCAGTACTTC.

The chain links TRBV27 to TRBJ1-5; D is unclear. Trimming took off 3 bases at V and 5 bases at J, with 11 bases between the two ends. In germline, CDR1 is MNHEY, CDR2 SMNVEV (reference sequence). The CDR3 loop spans 14 amino acids. CDR3 protein: CASSLSQGDQPQHF. In nucleotides, the CDR3 is TGTGCCAGCAGTTTGTCCCAAGGCGATCAGCCCCAGCATTTT.

V gene TRBV4-1 combines with J gene TRBJ1-5; D is ambiguous. V shed 0 bases and J shed 3 bases, with 9 bases lying between them. The CDR3 totals 15 residues. Looked up from germline, CDR1 is MGHRA and CDR2 is YSYEKL. CDR3 in DNA: TGCGCCAGCAGCCAAGACCGCACCTTCAATCAGCCCCAGCATTTT. Amino acid sequence: CASSQDRTFNQPQHF.

The chain uses TRBV27 and TRBJ1-1; unclear D gene. Trimming removed 3 bases at V and 11 bases at J, with 16 bases between. The length of the CDR3 is 13 residues. Germline V CDR1 and CDR2: MNHEY, SMNVEV (reference sequence). The CDR3 region is CASSFGKGRGAFF. The CDR3, as DNA: TGTGCCAGCAGTTTTGGTAAGGGTAGAGGGGCTTTCTTT.

This chain links TRBV5-6 with TRBJ1-2; 10 bases map to TRBD1. The V and J ends lost 4 bases and 7 bases, in that order; junction bases with no gene match: 7. Germline V gene data show CDR1 as SGHDT and CDR2 as YYEEEE. This CDR3 is built from 14 residues. Here the CDR3 reads CASSPPGQGFGYTF. CDR3 DNA sequence: TGTGCCAGCAGCCCCCCGGGACAGGGGTTTGGCTACACCTTC. The full variable domain, rest sourced from reference TRBV5-6 and TRBJ1-2, is DAGVTQSPTHLIKTRGQQVTLRCSPKSGHDTVSWYQQALGQGPQFIFQYYEEEERQRGNFPDRFSGHQFPNYSSELNVNALLLGDSALYLCASSPPGQGFGYTFGSGTRLTVV.

This clone was recorded only once. The chain combines TRBV7-6 with TRBJ2-1; D tentatively reads TRBD1 or TRBD2 (5 bases each). V lost 1 base, J lost 0 bases, and 7 bases lay in between. The CDR3 consists of 15 residues. CDR1 and CDR2 from the germline V gene are SGHVS and FNYEAQ. The CDR3: CASSLVGGSYNEQFF. The CDR3 DNA is TGTGCCAGCAGCTTAGTTGGGGGCTCCTACAATGAGCAGTTCTTC.

The chain is built from TRBV30 and TRBJ2-2; D unresolved. Germline CDR1 reads GTSNPN; CDR2 reads SVGIG (reference sequence). This CDR3 contains 13 residues. Trimming removed 7 bases from V and 6 bases from J, with 15 bases in between. The CDR3 DNA sequence: TGTGCCTACCTTACCTACGACCCCGGGGAGCTGTTTTTT. This sequence encodes CAYLTYDPGELFF.

V usage is TRBV4-3 and J usage is TRBJ2-7, with 9 bases matching TRBD2. Germline loops: CDR1 LGHNA, CDR2 YSLEER. This CDR3 is built from 15 residues. Trimming cost V 0 bases and J 4 bases; bases outside gene matches: 4. The CDR3 loop reads CASSQDSGSLYEQYF. The CDR3 DNA sequence: TGCGCCAGCAGCCAAGATAGCGGGAGTTTATACGAGCAGTACTTC.

The chain links TRBV19 to TRBJ1-1; TRBD1 might be the D (5 bases). Trimming removed 3 bases at V and 6 bases at J, with 17 bases between. This CDR3 has 15 amino acids. Germline lookup yields CDR1 LNHDA and CDR2 SQIVND (reference sequence). The DNA of the CDR3 is TGTGCCAGTAGTATCCGGGACCCGGAGGTGGCTGAAGCTTTCTTT. Its translation: CASSIRDPEVAEAFF.

The chain has TRBV19 and TRBJ2-7; D is uncertain. Germline V gene data show CDR1 as LNHDA and CDR2 as SQIVND (reference sequence). The CDR3 totals 14 residues. The V and J ends lost 4 bases and 4 bases respectively, with 14 bases between them. CDR3 sequence reads: CASSTAGGRYEQYF. The CDR3 DNA is TGTGCCAGTAGTACCGCCGGCGGAAGGTACGAGCAGTACTTC.

The chain combines TRBV14 with TRBJ2-1; unclear D gene. Trimming took off 1 base at V and 8 bases at J, with 9 bases between the two ends. Per the germline V gene, CDR1 is SGHDN and CDR2 is FVKESK. The CDR3 is 13 residues long. The CDR3 is CASSQVSSHEQFF. The CDR3, as DNA: TGTGCCAGCAGCCAAGTCTCCTCCCATGAGCAGTTCTTC.

This clone was picked up one time. The chain has TRBV6-5 and TRBJ2-3; D is undetermined. CDR3 length: 11 residues. Trimming removed 6 bases from V and 3 bases from J, with 4 bases in between. The germline V gene has CDR1 MNHEY and CDR2 SVGAGI. CDR3 nucleotides: TGTGCCAGCAGAGGAACAGATACGCAGTATTTT. As protein: CASRGTDTQYF.

This chain joins TRBV6-1 and TRBJ2-3; D is undetermined. Germline V lookup: CDR1 MNHNS, CDR2 SASEGT. Trimming removed 4 bases from V and 2 bases from J, with 10 bases in between. The CDR3 has 14 residues. The CDR3 nucleotides are TGTGCCAGCAGTGGGGCGGCAAACACAGATACGCAGTATTTT. Translating it yields CASSGAANTDTQYF.

The V gene is TRBV4-1, the J gene TRBJ2-7; TRBD2 matches at 8 bases. The CDR3 spans 15 residues. The V segment lost 0 bases and the J segment 1 base; nucleotides outside the gene matches: 2. In germline, CDR1 is MGHRA, CDR2 YSYEKL. CDR3 in DNA: TGCGCCAGCAGCCAAGAGACTAGCGCTTCCTACGAGCAGTACTTC. As protein: CASSQETSASYEQYF.

This clone has just a few counts. The chain recombines TRBV9 with TRBJ2-7; 8 positions match TRBD2. J lost 2 bases, V lost 7 bases, and 11 bases had no gene match. Germline CDR1 and CDR2: SGDLS and YYNGEE. The CDR3 spans 15 residues. CDR3 coding DNA: TGTGCCAGCTTAGCGGGAACAGGGAATCCCTACGAGCAGTACTTC. It specifies CASLAGTGNPYEQYF.